Below are 5 T cell receptor beta chains sequenced from a single sample in a study of response to subunit inactivated influenza vaccine. TCRdb fed the RT-PCR reads into MiXCR, producing one record per CDR3 protein. Of roughly 620,000 distinct CDR3 sequences in the sample, 11% were seen once. The sample was also reused in another study, on T cells expressing NK-cell markers. That report adds: The authors generated TCR beta cDNA through 5'RACE template switching with UMIs.

This material consisted of PBMCs from blood, taken on the day of vaccination. The receptors shown here come from a man aged 50-59 years who received an inactivated influenza vaccine.

The CDR3: CATSRAGTKETQYF. The DNA for the CDR3 is TGTGCCACCAGCAGAGCCGGGACTAAAGAGACCCAGTACTTC. This rearrangement joins TRBV15 to TRBJ2-5; 7 bases fit TRBD2. Germline CDR1 reads LNHNV; CDR2 reads YYDKDF (reference sequence). Losses at the gene ends were 1 base for V and 3 bases for J; bases not matched to a gene: 2. CDR3 length: 14 residues. The whole variable domain, remainder taken from reference TRBV15 and TRBJ2-5, is DAMVIQNPRYQVTQFGKPVTLSCSQTLNHNVMYWYQQKSSQAPKLLFHYYDKDFNNEADTPDNFQSRRPNTSFCFLDIRSPGLGDTAMYLCATSRAGTKETQYFGPGTRLLVL.

This clonotype was counted ten times or more. The genes are TRBV24-1 and TRBJ2-1; 9 bases fit TRBD2. In germline, CDR1 is KGHDR, CDR2 SFDVKD. The CDR3 is 18 residues long. V gave up 5 bases and J gave up 1 base; unmatched junction bases: 11. The CDR3 DNA follows: TGTGCCACCAGTGGCGGCGCGCGGGGGGGCCGGTCCTACAATGAGCAGTTCTTC. The encoded protein is CATSGGARGGRSYNEQFF.

There are a few counts of this clonotype. This chain links TRBV20-1 with TRBJ2-7, with a possible D match to TRBD2 (6 bases). Germline lookup yields CDR1 DFQATT and CDR2 SNEGSKA (reference sequence). V gave up 1 base and J gave up 2 bases, with 12 bases separating them. This CDR3 comprises 14 residues. The CDR3 spells CSARVTSYPYEQYF. CDR3 bases: TGCAGTGCTAGAGTGACTAGTTATCCCTACGAGCAGTACTTC.

The chain uses TRBV10-3 and TRBJ2-7; TRBD1 matches 7 bases. Germline V gives CDR1 ENHRY, CDR2 SYGVKD. The CDR3 is made up of 14 amino acids. The V gene end was trimmed by 4 bases and the J gene end by 1 base; junction bases not matched to a gene: 4. The CDR3 sequence is CAISAGTDSYEQYF. The CDR3 nucleotides are TGTGCCATCAGTGCGGGGACAGATTCCTACGAGCAGTACTTC.

This clonotype was observed a few times. This sequence joins TRBV7-8 and TRBJ1-2; weak D call: TRBD1 (5 bases). Germline CDR1 reads SGHVS; CDR2 reads FQNEAQ. Between the trimmed V and J ends, which lost 1 base and 4 bases, there was a span of 16 bases. The CDR3 totals 16 residues. DNA of the CDR3: TGTGCCAGCAGCTTAGATCCAAGGGGACCAGGCTATGGCTACACCTTC. Translation gives CASSLDPRGPGYGYTF.